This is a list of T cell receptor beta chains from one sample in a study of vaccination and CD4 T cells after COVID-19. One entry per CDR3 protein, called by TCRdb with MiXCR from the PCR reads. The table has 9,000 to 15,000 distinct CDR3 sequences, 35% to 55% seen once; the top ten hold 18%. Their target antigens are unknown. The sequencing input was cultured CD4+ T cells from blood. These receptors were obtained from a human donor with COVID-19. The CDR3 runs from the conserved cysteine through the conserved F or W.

CDR3: CASSQDYSHGYTF
V: TRBV14

CDR3: CASSLDRDQPQHF
V: TRBV12-3/TRBV12-4

CDR3: CASSTEGGLGQPQHF
V: TRBV5-1

CDR3: CSARDWGLLGYGYTF
V: TRBV20-1

CDR3: CASSLTVNTGELFF
V: TRBV7-9

CDR3: CASSPTDTSPLHF
V: TRBV7-2

CDR3: CASSLVSRPYEQYF
V: TRBV11-2

CDR3: CASSRGLVQETQYF
V: TRBV6-1

CDR3: CASTPSGVSNQPQHF
V: TRBV6-2/TRBV6-3

CDR3: CASSTASTDTQYF
V: TRBV27

CDR3: CASSSPLWGVPDLNTEAFF
V: TRBV6-2/TRBV6-3

CDR3: CSSPLVSARLDQETQYF
V: TRBV20-1

CDR3: CATGEGAEEKLFF
V: TRBV5-4

CDR3: CASSRPTSGGSGNEQFF
V: TRBV5-4

CDR3: CASSQAGQGGEKLFF
V: TRBV4-3

CDR3: CASSLSAGGRVFF
V: TRBV27

CDR3: CASSSSYNSPLHF
V: TRBV7-9

CDR3: CSARWTGPNEQFF
V: TRBV20-1

CDR3: CASSQGQTLDGYTF
V: TRBV14

CDR3: CATSTGDTEAFF
V: TRBV5-1

CDR3: CASSWDHTGAYNSPLHF
V: TRBV12-3/TRBV12-4

CDR3: CASSASGELQPQHF
V: TRBV9

CDR3: CSAIGTGLQETQYF
V: TRBV20-1

CDR3: CASSPLPTGKDSPLHF
V: TRBV27

CDR3: CASSRGQGSLYGYTF
V: TRBV12-3/TRBV12-4

CDR3: CASSYSKGAYGYTF
V: TRBV6-5

CDR3: CASSRQYTGELFF
V: TRBV7-7